This T cell receptor (beta chain) was identified during a study of CD8 T cells in ankylosing spondylitis. Overall study findings and caveats: Among TCR beta sequences, a motif of several highly homologous variants appeared characteristic of ankylosing spondylitis blood.

From the 5' RACE reads, TCRdb called clonotypes with MiXCR, one entry per CDR3 protein. The data contain about 540,000 distinct CDR3 sequences, approximately 12% of them singletons. This clonotype was counted ten times or more. Its specificity is unknown. This CDR3 comprises 17 residues. Looked up from germline, CDR1 is SGHRS and CDR2 is YFSETQ. V dropped 4 bases and J dropped 7; count of bases not matched to a gene: 15. Sample: blood, either unsorted or a sorted T cell fraction (not recorded which). The source of this sequence is a male donor with ankylosing spondylitis. V usage is TRBV5-1 and J usage is TRBJ2-1; 9 nucleotides align to TRBD1. The CDR3 nucleotides are TGCGCCAGCAGCGTAATACCCGGGACAGGGAGTGGGAATGAGCAGTTCTTC. Its translation: CASSVIPGTGSGNEQFF.